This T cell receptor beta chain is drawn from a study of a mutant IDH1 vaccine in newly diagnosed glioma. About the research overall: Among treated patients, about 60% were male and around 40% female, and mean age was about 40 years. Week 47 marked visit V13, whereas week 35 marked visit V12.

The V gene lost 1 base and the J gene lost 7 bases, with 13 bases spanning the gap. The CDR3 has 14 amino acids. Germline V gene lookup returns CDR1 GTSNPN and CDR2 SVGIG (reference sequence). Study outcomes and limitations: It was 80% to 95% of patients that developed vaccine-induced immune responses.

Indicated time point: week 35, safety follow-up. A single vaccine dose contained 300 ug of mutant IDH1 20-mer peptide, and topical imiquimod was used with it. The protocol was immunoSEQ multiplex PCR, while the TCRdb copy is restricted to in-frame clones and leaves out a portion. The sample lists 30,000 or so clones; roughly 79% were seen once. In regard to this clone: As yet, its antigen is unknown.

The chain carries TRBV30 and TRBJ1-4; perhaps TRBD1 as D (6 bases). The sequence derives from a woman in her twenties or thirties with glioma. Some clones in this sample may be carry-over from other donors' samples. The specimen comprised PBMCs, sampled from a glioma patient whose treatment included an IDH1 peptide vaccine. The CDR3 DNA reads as TGTGCCTGGAGTGCGGGGCAGGGGAGTGAAAAACTGTTTTTT. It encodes CAWSAGQGSEKLFF.